This T cell receptor (beta chain) appears in the sequencing data of a study of blood T cell repertoires in COVID-19. Study overall: From the United States, Italy and Spain came samples of acute and convalescent COVID-19.

TCRdb's copy holds only in-frame clones and misses some; the assay was immunoSEQ multiplex PCR. Among approximately 300,000 clones listed, about nine tenths were seen once. Across about two dozen US areas, participants ranged in age from about 18 to 90 years. In assigning cohorts, the study relied on participant-reported clinical history. Two consecutive negative NP/OP PCR tests, clearance, or resolved symptoms defined Cohort 3 recovery. The V end lost 2 bases, the J end lost 2 bases, and 4 bases lay between the germline ends. Per germline, CDR1 SGHAT and CDR2 FQNNGV. The length of the CDR3 is 12 residues.

Specimen: PBMCs or T cells enriched from blood (not recorded which). The sequence was obtained from a young woman who had recovered from COVID-19. V gene TRBV11-2 combines with J gene TRBJ2-7; no firm D call. Here the CDR3 DNA reads TGTGCCAGCAGCTTAATTACCTACGAGCAGTACTTC. It encodes CASSLITYEQYF. Drawing the rest from reference TRBV11-2 and TRBJ2-7, the complete variable domain is EAGVAQSPRYKIIEKRQSVAFWCNPISGHATLYWYQQILGQGPKLLIQFQNNGVVDDSQLPKDRFSAERLKGVDSTLKIQPAKLEDSAVYLCASSLITYEQYFGPGTRLTVT.